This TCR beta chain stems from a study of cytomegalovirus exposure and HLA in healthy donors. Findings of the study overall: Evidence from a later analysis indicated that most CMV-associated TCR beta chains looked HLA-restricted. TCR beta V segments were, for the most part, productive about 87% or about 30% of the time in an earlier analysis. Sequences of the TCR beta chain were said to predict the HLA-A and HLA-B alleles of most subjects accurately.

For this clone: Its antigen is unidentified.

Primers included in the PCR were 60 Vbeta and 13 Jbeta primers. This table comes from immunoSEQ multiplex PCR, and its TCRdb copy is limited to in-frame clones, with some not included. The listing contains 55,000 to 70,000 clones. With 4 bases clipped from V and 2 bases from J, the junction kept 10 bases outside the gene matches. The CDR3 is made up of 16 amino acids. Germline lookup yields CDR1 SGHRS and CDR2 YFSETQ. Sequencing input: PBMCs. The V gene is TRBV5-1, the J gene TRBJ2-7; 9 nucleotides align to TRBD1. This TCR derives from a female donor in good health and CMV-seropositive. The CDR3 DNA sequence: TGCGCCAGCAGCCTGCCTTGGACAGGGGTCGCCTACGAGCAGTACTTC. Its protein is CASSLPWTGVAYEQYF.